The source of this TCR beta chain is a study of T cell responses to AZD1222 COVID-19 vaccine. This CDR3 has 12 residues. The trim removed 7 bases at V and 6 bases at J, leaving 6 bases unmatched. This clone has just one count. The method was immunoSEQ multiplex PCR; TCRdb's version includes in-frame clones alone and lacks a portion of them. This table holds about 140,000 clones, approximately 89% found once. The receptor comes from an adult in good health. Sequenced here: peripheral blood, sampled on day 0 of AZD1222 vaccination. This rearrangement joins TRBV12-3 or TRBV12-4 to TRBJ2-7; 7 bases fit TRBD2. In DNA form, the CDR3 reads TGTGCCAGCACCTGGACTAGGACCGAGCAGTACTTC. This codes for CASTWTRTEQYF.